This record looks at one T cell receptor (beta chain) sequence and its context. This sample was taken from a study of blood T cell repertoires in COVID-19. Sequenced by immunoSEQ multiplex PCR; TCRdb stores in-frame clones only, minus some. Found here are approximately 410,000 clones, 86% of them singletons; the top ten hold 1.4%. Material: peripheral blood. This TCR derives from a woman under 40 with active or convalescent COVID-19.

CDR3 region: CASSIYRLQPQHF. CDR3 sequence (DNA): TGTGCCAGCAGTATCTACAGACTACAGCCCCAGCATTTT. This sequence joins TRBV2 and TRBJ1-5, with D unclear. The germline gives CDR1 SNHLY, CDR2 FYNNEI. This CDR3 comprises 13 residues. Between the trimmed V and J ends, which lost 5 bases and 7 bases, there was a span of 12 bases.